This is a list of T cell receptor beta chains from one sample in a study of blood T cell repertoires in COVID-19. Using immunoSEQ multiplex PCR, the repertoire was profiled, and TCRdb retains in-frame clones only, with some absent. The profile shows around 200,000 clones, around 75% of them singletons. Sequencing input: peripheral blood. Receptors were obtained from a woman aged 40 to 50 with COVID-19, enrolled during active disease. CDR3s include the opening cysteine and the closing phenylalanine or tryptophan. D genes are given only for firm matches. Part of the rows lack a size; the others show once, few, many or a class for expanded clones.

>.|18|TRBV6-4|TRBD2|TRBJ2-1
CASSERDPLAGVTCEQFF
TGTGCCAGCAGTGAGAGGGATCCACTAGCGGGGGTAACCTGTGAGCAGTTCTTC
>.|12|TRBV29-1|.|TRBJ1-2
CSVQQANYGYTF
TGCAGCGTTCAACAGGCGAACTATGGCTACACCTTC
>.|16|TRBV7-7|TRBD2|TRBJ2-5
CASSLVPGLGRETQYF
TGTGCCAGCAGCTTAGTCCCGGGACTAGGGAGGGAGACCCAGTACTTC
>.|16|TRBV19|TRBD1|TRBJ1-1
CASSISTGTGNTEAFF
TGTGCCAGTAGTATTTCTACTGGGACAGGGAACACTGAAGCTTTCTTT
>.|13|TRBV4-1|.|TRBJ2-5
CASSFEGQETQYF
TGCGCCAGCAGCTTCGAGGGCCAGGAGACCCAGTACTTC
>.|13|TRBV6-4|.|TRBJ1-5
CASSAESNQPQHF
TGTGCCAGCAGTGCAGAAAGCAATCAGCCCCAGCATTTT
>.|15|TRBV7-2|.|TRBJ1-4
CASSRWGGGSEKLFF
TGTGCCAGCAGCCGCTGGGGAGGGGGGAGTGAAAAACTGTTTTTT
>.|13|TRBV14|TRBD1|TRBJ2-7
CASSHTGGYEQYF
TGTGCCAGCAGCCATACAGGGGGCTACGAGCAGTACTTC
>.|13|TRBV3-1/TRBV3-2|.|TRBJ2-2
CASSQSGLGELFF
TGTGCCAGCAGCCAATCCGGACTGGGGGAGCTGTTTTTT
>.|11|TRBV15|.|TRBJ1-1
CATLKNTEAFF
TGTGCCACCTTAAAGAACACTGAAGCTTTCTTT
>.|15|TRBV4-2|.|TRBJ2-3
CASSQGGRAVDTQYF
TGTGCCAGCAGCCAAGGCGGCAGGGCGGTAGATACGCAGTATTTT
>.|14|TRBV29-1|.|TRBJ2-3
CSVEKGDGRDTQYF
TGCAGCGTTGAAAAAGGGGATGGTAGAGATACGCAGTATTTT
>.|15|TRBV7-7|TRBD2|TRBJ2-1
CASSPGTSGNNEQFF
TGTGCCAGCAGCCCCGGGACTAGCGGAAACAATGAGCAGTTCTTC
>.|17|TRBV19|.|TRBJ2-1
CASSMLEGVSPYNEQFF
TGTGCCAGTAGTATGTTGGAGGGAGTTTCCCCTTACAATGAGCAGTTCTTC
>.|14|TRBV4-2|.|TRBJ2-3
CASSQAYRADTQYF
TGTGCCAGCAGCCAAGCTTACAGGGCAGATACGCAGTATTTT
>.|19|TRBV3-1/TRBV3-2|TRBD1|TRBJ1-3
CASSQEGTGYGSGGNTIYF
TGTGCCAGCAGCCAAGAAGGGACAGGGTACGGTTCGGGTGGAAACACCATATATTTT
>.|14|TRBV18|.|TRBJ1-1
CASSPTASNTEAFF
TGTGCCAGCTCACCGACAGCTTCGAACACTGAAGCTTTCTTT
>.|14|TRBV28|.|TRBJ2-6
CASSLLSGANVLTF
TGTGCCAGCAGTCTACTCTCTGGGGCCAACGTCCTGACTTTC
>few|16|TRBV6-5|TRBD1|TRBJ1-1
CASSYSGTGINTEAFF
TGTGCCAGCAGTTACTCGGGGACAGGGATTAACACTGAAGCTTTCTTT
>few|14|TRBV7-2|TRBD1|TRBJ2-7
CASSLTQGAYEQYF
TGTGCCAGCAGCTTAACCCAGGGGGCATACGAGCAGTACTTC
>.|17|TRBV9|.|TRBJ2-1
CASSPPWGGRGYNEQFF
TGTGCCAGCAGCCCCCCGTGGGGGGGGCGGGGCTACAATGAGCAGTTCTTC
>.|13|TRBV10-3|TRBD1|TRBJ2-1
CAISTDRANEQFF
TGTGCCATCAGTACGGACAGGGCGAATGAGCAGTTCTTC
>.|13|TRBV2|.|TRBJ1-2
CASSSTANYGYTF
TGTGCCAGCAGTTCTACAGCTAACTATGGCTACACCTTC
>.|15|TRBV5-1|.|TRBJ2-2
CASSLRQDNTGELFF
TGCGCCAGCAGCTTGAGACAGGACAACACCGGGGAGCTGTTTTTT
>.|13|TRBV9|.|TRBJ1-1
CASSKVSGTEAFF
TGTGCCAGCAGCAAAGTCTCCGGCACTGAAGCTTTCTTT
>.|13|TRBV3-1/TRBV3-2|TRBD2|TRBJ2-1
CASSPLGREQQFF
TGTGCCAGCAGCCCCCTTGGGCGGGAGCAGCAGTTCTTC
>.|15|TRBV18|.|TRBJ1-5
CASSPWTEHNQPQHF
TGTGCCAGCTCACCATGGACAGAACACAATCAGCCCCAGCATTTT
>few|15|TRBV11-2|.|TRBJ2-2
CASSLAGLKAGELFF
TGTGCCAGCAGCTTAGCCGGACTGAAAGCCGGGGAGCTGTTTTTT
>.|17|TRBV5-1|.|TRBJ2-2
CASSLGQGGINTGELFF
TGCGCCAGCAGCTTGGGACAGGGCGGGATAAACACCGGGGAGCTGTTTTTT
>.|15|TRBV20-1|.|TRBJ1-2
CSASSITQWPYGYTF
TGCAGTGCTAGTTCAATTACCCAATGGCCCTATGGCTACACCTTC
>.|16|TRBV27|TRBD1|TRBJ2-2
CASRQGASIVTGELFF
TGTGCCAGCCGACAGGGGGCATCAATAGTTACCGGGGAGCTGTTTTTT
>.|14|TRBV9|TRBD1|TRBJ2-2
CASSVTGRTGELFF
TGTGCCAGCAGCGTGACAGGGAGAACCGGGGAGCTGTTTTTT
>.|14|TRBV27|.|TRBJ2-1
CASSLTGTYNEQFF
TGTGCCAGCAGTTTAACAGGGACCTACAATGAGCAGTTCTTC
>once|14|TRBV7-6|TRBD1|TRBJ1-4
CASSLGQGGEKLFF
TGTGCCAGCAGCTTGGGACAGGGTGGCGAAAAACTGTTTTTT
>.|13|TRBV6-6|.|TRBJ1-3
CASQRQLRNTIYF
TGTGCCAGCCAGAGACAGCTCCGAAACACCATATATTTT
>.|16|TRBV6-6|.|TRBJ1-1
CASSLGVTNIFTEAFF
TGTGCCAGCAGTTTAGGGGTTACGAATATATTTACTGAAGCTTTCTTT
>.|14|TRBV5-1|.|TRBJ1-1
CASMDEGGYTEAFF
TGCGCCAGCATGGACGAGGGAGGGTACACTGAAGCTTTCTTT